The rows below give T cell receptor beta chains drawn from one sample of a study of blood T cell repertoires in COVID-19. Libraries were prepared by immunoSEQ multiplex PCR; TCRdb keeps only in-frame clonotypes and omits some of them. The sample has 250,000 or so clones, about nine tenths seen once; the top ten hold about 2.6%. The sample taken for sequencing was PBMCs or T cells enriched from blood (not recorded which). The receptors here all came from a woman between 18 and 30 years old who had recovered from COVID-19. Both conserved end residues are part of each CDR3. The order of the fields is J gene, clone size, D gene, V gene, CDR3 protein, CDR3 DNA. A D gene is named only where the DNA matches it firmly. Not every row has a clone size; where given, it reads once, few, many or a size class.

TRBJ1-2 | - | TRBD1 | TRBV28 | CASSSPDRLYGYTF | TGTGCCAGCAGTTCCCCGGACAGGCTTTATGGCTACACCTTC
TRBJ2-5 | - | TRBD2 | TRBV4-3 | CASSQGYGLAGDLQETQYF | TGCGCCAGCAGCCAAGGATACGGACTAGCGGGGGACCTCCAAGAGACCCAGTACTTC
TRBJ2-7 | - | - | TRBV21-1 | CASSKGPGTGTCEQYF | TGTGCCAGCAGCAAGGGCCCCGGGACAGGGACCTGCGAGCAGTACTTC
TRBJ2-7 | - | TRBD2 | TRBV13 | CASSLGPSGSYEQYF | TGTGCCAGCAGCTTAGGCCCTAGCGGGAGCTACGAGCAGTACTTC
TRBJ1-5 | - | - | TRBV29-1 | CSVRDTNQPQHF | TGCAGCGTCCGGGACACCAATCAGCCCCAGCATTTT
TRBJ2-7 | - | - | TRBV6-1 | CASSEMGRGAFTYEQYF | TGTGCCAGCAGTGAAATGGGCAGGGGGGCCTTTACCTACGAGCAGTACTTC
TRBJ2-1 | few | TRBD2 | TRBV5-6 | CASSLGWTSGTEQFF | TGTGCCAGCAGCTTGGGCTGGACTAGCGGGACTGAGCAGTTCTTC
TRBJ2-5 | - | - | TRBV28 | CASRTTSGTRETQYF | TGTGCCAGCAGAACGACGTCCGGGACACGAGAGACCCAGTACTTC
TRBJ2-3 | - | TRBD2 | TRBV27 | CASSSARGGIADTQYF | TGTGCCAGCAGTTCCGCGCGGGGGGGTATTGCAGATACGCAGTATTTT
TRBJ2-3 | - | TRBD2 | TRBV18 | CASSPPGGGTDTQYF | TGTGCCAGCTCACCACCGGGGGGGGGCACAGATACGCAGTATTTT
TRBJ2-1 | once | TRBD2 | TRBV4-1 | CASSQEPSGPYNEQFF | TGCGCCAGCAGCCAAGAACCTAGCGGACCTTACAATGAGCAGTTCTTC
TRBJ2-3 | - | - | TRBV3-1/TRBV3-2 | CASSQDWAGSTDTQYF | TGTGCCAGCAGCCAAGATTGGGCGGGATCCACAGATACGCAGTATTTT
TRBJ2-1 | - | - | TRBV3-1/TRBV3-2 | CASSQEVQDPLSYNEQFF | TGTGCCAGCAGCCAAGAGGTACAGGACCCTCTCTCCTACAATGAGCAGTTCTTC
TRBJ1-2 | - | - | TRBV6-5 | CASRADTYYGYTF | TGTGCCAGCAGGGCGGACACTTACTATGGCTACACCTTC
TRBJ2-7 | - | - | TRBV30 | CAWSVDGRGAYEQYF | TGTGCCTGGAGTGTAGATGGCAGGGGAGCGTACGAGCAGTACTTC
TRBJ2-5 | - | TRBD2 | TRBV28 | CASSLGSLSGRGETQYF | TGTGCCAGCAGTTTAGGGAGCCTAAGCGGGAGGGGGGAGACCCAGTACTTC